The 15 T cell receptor beta chains reported below all come from one sample, sequenced in a study of graft-versus-host responses after intestinal transplantation. Repertoires were generated with immunoSEQ multiplex PCR, while TCRdb's copy carries only in-frame clones and drops some. The profile shows more than 65,000 clones, about 89% of them singletons. Their antigens are not known. The specimen was unstimulated CD4+ T cells sorted from spleen or lymph node cells, collected before intestinal transplant. The receptors were gathered from a human donor who received an intestinal transplant.

The CDR3 sequence is CASSLAGSSYNEQFF. The CDR3 DNA reads as TGTGCCAGCAGCTTGGCTGGGAGCTCCTACAATGAGCAGTTCTTC. The chain uses TRBV5-4 and TRBJ2-1; tentatively, D is TRBD2 (5 bases). The CDR3 extends over 15 amino acids. V lost 0 bases, J lost 0 bases, and 7 bases lay in between. Germline CDR1 is SGHNT and CDR2 is YYREEE (reference sequence).

The chain employs TRBV6-1 and TRBJ1-2, with 9 bases that match TRBD1. The germline gives CDR1 MNHNS, CDR2 SASEGT. The CDR3 consists of 13 residues. Trimming removed 6 bases from V and 7 bases from J; junction bases left unmatched: 6. In DNA, the CDR3 is TGTGCCAGCAGCTGGGACAGGGTACGTGGCTACACCTTC. Protein sequence: CASSWDRVRGYTF.

This chain joins TRBV2 and TRBJ2-1, with 11 bases matching TRBD2. V shed 6 bases, J shed 4 bases, and the junction held 5 bases outside the gene matches. The CDR3 runs 15 residues. Germline CDR1 SNHLY, CDR2 FYNNEI. In nucleotides, the CDR3 is TGTGCCAGCAGACCGACTAGCGGGGATTACAATGAGCAGTTCTTC. As protein: CASRPTSGDYNEQFF.

Only one count was recorded for this clone. This rearrangement joins TRBV2 to TRBJ1-1; D perhaps matches TRBD1 (6 bases). Germline loops: CDR1 SNHLY, CDR2 FYNNEI. Trimming removed 5 bases at V and 6 bases at J, with 10 bases between. The CDR3 loop spans 12 amino acids. DNA for the CDR3: TGTGCCAGCAGTAGAGACAGGCCTGAAGCTTTCTTT. The encoded protein is CASSRDRPEAFF.

This chain uses TRBV9 with TRBJ2-6; D is perhaps TRBD2 (6 bases). V was pared by 3 bases and J by 4 bases, with 17 bases between. This CDR3 has 17 amino acids. Germline CDR1 SGDLS, CDR2 YYNGEE. CDR3 coding DNA: TGTGCCAGCAGCGCCCCGAGGGCGGGGCAAGGGGCCAACGTCCTGACTTTC. Amino acid sequence: CASSAPRAGQGANVLTF.

This chain connects TRBV6-1 to TRBJ2-2, with TRBD1 matching 8 bases. Germline trimming cut 4 bases from V and 4 bases from J; bases unmatched to any gene: 14. The CDR3 extends over 18 amino acids. Germline V lookup: CDR1 MNHNS, CDR2 SASEGT. Written as DNA, the CDR3 is TGTGCCAGCAGTGCTTTCCCACTACAGGGGGACGGCACCGGGGAGCTGTTTTTT. Translation: CASSAFPLQGDGTGELFF.

The chain couples TRBV4-1 to TRBJ2-1; D may be TRBD2 (5 bases). There are 14 residues in the CDR3. CDR1 is MGHRA, CDR2 YSYEKL, per germline. Deletions cut 0 bases from V and 13 bases from J, with 16 bases between. This chain's CDR3 is CASSQDEGGAGQFF. The CDR3 region has the DNA TGCGCCAGCAGCCAAGATGAGGGCGGAGCCGGCCAGTTCTTC.

CDR3 DNA sequence: TGCGCCAGCAGCTTGAAGCGGGGGGGATACGAGCAGTACTTC. Its protein is CASSLKRGGYEQYF. This chain uses TRBV5-1 with TRBJ2-7, with 10 bases that match TRBD2. The CDR3 sequence is 14 residues long. Looked up from germline, CDR1 is SGHRS and CDR2 is YFSETQ. Losses at the gene ends were 1 base for V and 4 bases for J; bases not matched to a gene: 2.

The chain combines TRBV9 with TRBJ1-3; 8 nucleotides align to TRBD1. Germline CDR1 and CDR2: SGDLS and YYNGEE. After removal of 2 bases from V and 2 bases from J, the junction contained 3 bases not matched to a gene. The CDR3 sequence is 15 residues long. CDR3 bases: TGTGCCAGCAGCGTGGGGACAGGAGCTGGAAACACCATATATTTT. It codes for CASSVGTGAGNTIYF.

A few counts support this clone. This chain uses TRBV9 with TRBJ1-3, with D unresolved. The length of the CDR3 is 13 residues. The V end lost 2 bases, the J end lost 3 bases, and 6 bases lay between the germline ends. The V gene's germline CDR1 is SGDLS and CDR2 YYNGEE. DNA of the CDR3: TGTGCCAGCAGCGTGAGTAATGGAAACACCATATATTTT. Amino acid sequence: CASSVSNGNTIYF.

The chain joins TRBV11-1 to TRBJ2-7, with 7 bases lining up with TRBD1. Per germline, CDR1 SGHAT and CDR2 FQDESV (reference sequence). V lost 6 bases, J lost 2 bases, and 7 bases stayed unmatched. The CDR3 has 14 residues. CDR3 DNA: TGTGCCAGCAGGGAGAACAGGGGCACCTACGAGCAGTACTTC. Its protein product is CASRENRGTYEQYF.

The V and J genes are TRBV13 and TRBJ2-6; 8 bases are a match to TRBD2. V lost 1 base, J lost 1 base, and 9 bases stayed unmatched. Per the germline V gene, CDR1 is PRHDT and CDR2 is FYEKMQ (reference sequence). This CDR3 spans 19 amino acids. The CDR3 region is CASSLAFKAGVSGANVLTF. DNA of the CDR3: TGTGCCAGCAGCTTAGCGTTCAAAGCGGGAGTGTCTGGGGCCAACGTCCTGACTTTC.

The V gene is TRBV28, the J gene TRBJ1-5; D might be TRBD1 (5 bases). Germline V CDR1 and CDR2: MDHEN, SYDVKM. The V end was cut by 2 bases, the J end by 4 bases, with 18 bases between. The CDR3 totals 17 residues. This CDR3 is CASSLTPGLRWNQPQHF. In DNA, the CDR3 is TGTGCCAGCAGTTTAACTCCGGGACTGAGATGGAATCAGCCCCAGCATTTT.

This rearrangement joins TRBV25-1 to TRBJ1-5; D may be TRBD1 (5 bases). CDR3 size: 12 residues. V lost 4 bases to trimming and J lost 7 bases, with 8 bases between them. The germline CDR1 and CDR2 sequences are MGHDK and SYGVNS. The CDR3 coding sequence is TGTGCCAGCAGTGTGGGGCGCCAGCCCCAGCATTTT. It is translated as CASSVGRQPQHF.

This clone was counted a single time. This chain links TRBV14 with TRBJ1-6, with TRBD1 as a possible D gene (6 bases). Germline V gene data show CDR1 as SGHDN and CDR2 as FVKESK. The CDR3 has 17 residues. The germline V and J ends were trimmed by 5 bases and 6 bases, with 20 bases remaining between them. This CDR3 is CASSAQQGFPFNSPLHF. CDR3 coding DNA: TGTGCCAGCAGCGCTCAACAGGGCTTTCCTTTTAATTCACCCCTCCACTTT. Using reference TRBV14 and TRBJ1-6 for the parts outside the CDR3, the full variable domain is EAGVTQFPSHSVIEKGQTVTLRCDPISGHDNLYWYRRVMGKEIKFLLHFVKESKQDESGMPNNRFLAERTGGTYSTLKVQPAELEDSGVYFCASSAQQGFPFNSPLHFGNGTRLTVT.